This TCR beta chain is drawn from a study of blood T cell repertoires in COVID-19. On the study more broadly: Italy, Spain and the United States were the sources of the convalescent and acute COVID-19 samples.

Some clones are missing from TCRdb's copy, which holds only in-frame ones; the method was immunoSEQ multiplex PCR. Here the sample spans about 48,000 clones, approximately 83% being singletons. With 4 bases clipped from V and 1 base from J, the junction kept 6 bases outside the gene matches. CDR3 length: 15 residues. Material: peripheral blood. This sequence originates from a human donor in a cohort sampled during active COVID-19. The donor label of this sample is uncertain. J is TRBJ2-5 and V is TRBV5-7; 8 nucleotides match TRBD2. Being an ORF, TRBV5-7 has a function that is uncertain. The CDR3 coding sequence is TGTGCCAGCAGCCTCTCGGGGGGGTTCCAAGAGACCCAGTACTTC. This translates into CASSLSGGFQETQYF.